Below, 21 T cell receptor beta chains from the same sample are listed, as sequenced in a study of cytomegalovirus exposure and HLA in healthy donors. Researchers ran the PCR with 60 Vbeta and 13 Jbeta primers. This table comes from immunoSEQ multiplex PCR, and its TCRdb copy is limited to in-frame clones, with some not included. The repertoire holds about 130,000 clones, with around 80% as singletons. The sample consisted of PBMCs. These receptors originate from a man aged 25-45 years in good health and CMV-seronegative.

This rearrangement joins TRBV4-2 to TRBJ2-1; D gene unclear. Germline values: CDR1 LGHNA, CDR2 YNFKEQ. There are 15 residues in the CDR3. V gave up 4 bases and J gave up 4 bases, with 14 bases separating them. The CDR3 coding sequence is TGTGCCAGCAGCCCCTTAGCCGCGGTTTACAATGAGCAGTTCTTC. This encodes CASSPLAAVYNEQFF.

The gene calls are TRBV6-1 and TRBJ2-2; 10 positions agree with TRBD1. V gave up 6 bases and J gave up 7 bases; unmatched junction bases: 5. Germline lookup yields CDR1 MNHNS and CDR2 SASEGT. The CDR3 length is 14 residues. The CDR3 region is CASSVDRGIGELFF. CDR3 DNA: TGTGCCAGCAGCGTGGACAGGGGGATCGGGGAGCTGTTTTTT.

This chain links TRBV7-2 with TRBJ2-3, with D possibly matching TRBD2 (6 bases). The germline gives CDR1 SGHTA, CDR2 FQGNSA. V gave up 5 bases and J gave up 4 bases, with 16 bases separating them. The CDR3 length is 15 residues. The CDR3: CASSLLGGSADTQYF. CDR3 in DNA: TGTGCCAGCAGCCTTTTGGGGGGTTCGGCAGATACGCAGTATTTT.

This chain joins TRBV6-6 and TRBJ1-5; 8 positions agree with TRBD1. The CDR3 is made up of 14 amino acids. Looked up from germline, CDR1 is MNHNY and CDR2 is SVGAGI (reference sequence). J lost 0 bases, V lost 6 bases, and 1 base had no gene match. For the CDR3, the DNA is TGTGCCAGCAGGACAGGGGATAGCAATCAGCCCCAGCATTTT. Translation gives CASRTGDSNQPQHF.

This clone was seen just once. The gene calls are TRBV4-1 and TRBJ2-3; 9 nucleotides match TRBD2. The CDR3 has 16 residues. V shed 1 base, J shed 4 bases, and the junction held 6 bases outside the gene matches. The germline V gene has CDR1 MGHRA and CDR2 YSYEKL. The CDR3 loop is CASSQAAGGSADTQYF. As DNA, the CDR3 is TGCGCCAGCAGCCAAGCAGCGGGAGGTAGCGCAGATACGCAGTATTTT.

V and J are TRBV30 and TRBJ1-6; 7 bases are a match to TRBD1. Germline V lookup: CDR1 GTSNPN, CDR2 SVGIG (reference sequence). This CDR3 is 15 amino acids long. V lost 5 bases and J lost 0; bases outside the gene matches: 4. CDR3 nucleotides: TGTGCCTGGCAGGGGGGCAGCTCCTATAATTCACCCCTCCACTTT. It codes for CAWQGGSSYNSPLHF.

The chain is built from TRBV7-9 and TRBJ1-1; TRBD1 matches 7 bases. This CDR3 spans 14 amino acids. Germline lookup yields CDR1 SEHNR and CDR2 FQNEAQ (reference sequence). Trimming cost V 6 bases and J 1 base; bases outside gene matches: 5. This CDR3 is CASRPDRRNTEAFF. CDR3 bases: TGTGCCAGCAGACCGGACAGGAGGAACACTGAAGCTTTCTTT.

The rearrangement uses TRBV14 and TRBJ2-7; unclear D gene. The CDR3 is 12 amino acids. Germline V CDR1 and CDR2: SGHDN, FVKESK. V was trimmed by 3 bases and J by 4 bases, leaving 7 bases between them. CDR3 loop: CASSHMLYEQYF. The DNA of the CDR3 is TGTGCCAGCAGCCATATGCTATACGAGCAGTACTTC.

The gene calls are TRBV19 and TRBJ1-5, with TRBD1 matching over 7 bases. CDR3 length equals 15 residues. CDR1 is LNHDA, CDR2 SQIVND, per germline (reference sequence). After removal of 6 bases from V and 0 bases from J, the junction contained 5 bases not matched to a gene. Here the CDR3 DNA reads TGTGCCAGTAGCGCCGGGACAGCTAGCAATCAGCCCCAGCATTTT. Protein: CASSAGTASNQPQHF.

This clone was counted once. This chain uses TRBV28 with TRBJ2-3; 8 bases are a match to TRBD2. V shed 6 bases and J 1 base; nucleotides not matched to a gene: 15. Per the germline V gene, CDR1 is MDHEN and CDR2 is SYDVKM. This CDR3 is built from 18 residues. The CDR3 loop reads CASSPLFGTRHCTDTQYF. CDR3 bases: TGTGCCAGCAGCCCCCTATTTGGGACTAGGCACTGCACAGATACGCAGTATTTT.

This rearrangement joins TRBV6-5 to TRBJ2-7; D remains ambiguous. The germline V gene has CDR1 MNHEY and CDR2 SVGAGI. V lost 0 bases and J lost 3, with 15 bases in between. The CDR3 loop spans 16 amino acids. The CDR3 is CASSYSTGSNFYEQYF. CDR3 DNA: TGTGCCAGCAGTTACTCAACCGGGTCTAATTTCTACGAGCAGTACTTC.

J is TRBJ2-3 and V is TRBV6-6, with D uncertain. CDR1 MNHNY and CDR2 SVGAGI come from the germline V gene (reference sequence). Trimming removed 6 bases from V and 2 bases from J, with 12 bases in between. This CDR3 is built from 14 residues. The CDR3 sequence: CASSDSLYTDTQYF. The CDR3 DNA reads TGTGCCAGCAGCGACTCATTATACACAGATACGCAGTATTTT.

This sequence joins TRBV5-6 and TRBJ2-1; maybe TRBD1 (6 bases). Germline assignment: CDR1 SGHDT and CDR2 YYEEEE. CDR3 size: 14 residues. Trimming took off 6 bases at V and 7 bases at J, with 17 bases between the two ends. CDR3 in amino acids: CASKKRQGNNEQFF. The CDR3, as DNA: TGTGCCAGCAAAAAGCGCCAGGGGAATAATGAGCAGTTCTTC.

This clone was detected a few times. The DNA for the CDR3 is TGTGCCAGCAGCTTAGAGCGGGAGCCAGATACGCAGTATTTT. Protein product: CASSLEREPDTQYF. The rearrangement uses TRBV5-4 and TRBJ2-3; TRBD2 aligns across 8 bases. The germline V gene has CDR1 SGHNT and CDR2 YYREEE (reference sequence). J was trimmed by 4 bases and V by 2 bases; bases with no gene match: 3. This CDR3 is 14 amino acids long.

This chain links TRBV27 with TRBJ1-5; TRBD1 matches 8 bases. This CDR3 spans 13 amino acids. The V and J ends lost 4 bases and 6 bases, in that order; junction bases with no gene match: 2. Per germline, CDR1 MNHEY and CDR2 SMNVEV (reference sequence). DNA of the CDR3: TGTGCCAGCAGTTGGACAGGGCGTCAGCCCCAGCATTTT. Translated, it gives CASSWTGRQPQHF.

As for this clone: This specimen includes other DNA sequences encoding the same CDR3. The chain links TRBV2 to TRBJ2-1; a possible D gene is TRBD2 (6 bases). CDR1 is SNHLY, CDR2 FYNNEI, per germline. Trimming left V 6 bases short and J 10 bases short, with 16 bases between. This CDR3 comprises 13 residues. The CDR3 loop reads CASSGDSALEQFF. CDR3 bases: TGTGCCAGCAGCGGGGACTCAGCATTGGAGCAGTTCTTC.

The rearrangement links TRBV7-2 to TRBJ2-6; weak D call: TRBD2 (5 bases). V lost 3 bases to trimming and J lost 0 bases, with 6 bases between them. Germline V lookup: CDR1 SGHTA, CDR2 FQGNSA. CDR3 length equals 15 residues. The CDR3 protein is CASSFRGSGANVLTF. The CDR3 bases are TGTGCCAGCAGCTTTCGGGGCTCTGGGGCCAACGTCCTGACTTTC.

The chain links TRBV6-4 to TRBJ2-1, with a possible D match to TRBD2 (5 bases). V was trimmed by 5 bases and J by 2 bases, leaving 10 bases between them. This CDR3 comprises 14 residues. CDR1 and CDR2 (germline): MRHNA, SNTAGT. The CDR3 region is CASSRENPYNEQFF. The DNA of the CDR3 is TGTGCCAGCAGTAGGGAGAACCCCTACAATGAGCAGTTCTTC.

The V and J genes are TRBV6-5 and TRBJ2-3; maybe TRBD2 (6 bases). The CDR3 covers 16 residues. V was cut by 2 bases and J by 2 bases, with 14 bases left in between. Germline CDR1 MNHEY, CDR2 SVGAGI. CDR3 loop: CASSYRPRRATDTQYF. The DNA of the CDR3 is TGTGCCAGCAGTTACCGCCCGAGGAGGGCCACAGATACGCAGTATTTT.

There are a few counts of this clone. This chain joins TRBV9 and TRBJ1-1; TRBD1 matches 12 bases. Germline V gene lookup returns CDR1 SGDLS and CDR2 YYNGEE. The CDR3 consists of 14 residues. Unmatched junction bases numbered 2, after V lost 0 bases and J lost 8 bases. This CDR3 is CASSVGDRGREAFF. The CDR3 DNA is TGTGCCAGCAGCGTAGGGGACAGGGGGCGGGAAGCTTTCTTT.

The chain carries TRBV7-9 and TRBJ1-1; TRBD1 aligns across 7 bases. CDR3 length: 15 amino acids. J gave up 3 bases and V 5 bases, and 9 bases lay outside the gene matches. The V gene's germline CDR1 is SEHNR and CDR2 FQNEAQ (reference sequence). CDR3 region: CASSLRQGADTEAFF. As DNA, the CDR3 is TGTGCCAGCAGCCTCCGACAGGGTGCAGACACTGAAGCTTTCTTT.